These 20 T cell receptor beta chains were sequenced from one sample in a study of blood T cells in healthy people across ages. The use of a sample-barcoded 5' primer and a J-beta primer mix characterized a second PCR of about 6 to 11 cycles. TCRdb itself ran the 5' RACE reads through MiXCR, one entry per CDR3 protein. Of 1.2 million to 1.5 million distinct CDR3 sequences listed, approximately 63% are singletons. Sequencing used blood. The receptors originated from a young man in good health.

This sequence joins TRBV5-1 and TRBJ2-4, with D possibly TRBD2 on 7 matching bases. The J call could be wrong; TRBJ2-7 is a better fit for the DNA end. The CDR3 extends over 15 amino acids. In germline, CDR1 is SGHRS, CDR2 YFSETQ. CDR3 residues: CASSLEAGADYEQYF. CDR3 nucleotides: TGCGCCAGCAGCTTGGAGGCGGGGGCGGACTACGAGCAGTACTTC.

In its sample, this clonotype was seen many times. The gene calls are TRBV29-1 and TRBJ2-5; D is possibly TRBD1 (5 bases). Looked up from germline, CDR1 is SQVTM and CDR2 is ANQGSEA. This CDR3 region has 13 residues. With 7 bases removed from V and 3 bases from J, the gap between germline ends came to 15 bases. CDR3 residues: CSALDSLKETQYF. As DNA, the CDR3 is TGCAGCGCCCTTGACAGCCTGAAAGAGACCCAGTACTTC.

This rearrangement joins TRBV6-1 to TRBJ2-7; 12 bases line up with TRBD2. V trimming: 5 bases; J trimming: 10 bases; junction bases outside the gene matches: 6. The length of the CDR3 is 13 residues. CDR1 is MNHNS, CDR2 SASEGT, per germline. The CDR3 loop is CASSSLAGGGQYF. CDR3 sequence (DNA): TGTGCCAGCAGTAGCCTAGCGGGGGGGGGTCAGTACTTC.

This CDR3 is CASRSTWGGGLVRGYTF. In DNA form, the CDR3 reads TGTGCCAGCAGATCAACCTGGGGGGGAGGCCTAGTACGTGGCTACACCTTC. The chain carries TRBV28 and TRBJ1-2; D is perhaps TRBD1 (5 bases). Germline assignment: CDR1 MDHEN and CDR2 SYDVKM. The V end lost 6 bases, the J end lost 7 bases, and 27 bases lay between the germline ends. The CDR3 sequence is 17 residues long.

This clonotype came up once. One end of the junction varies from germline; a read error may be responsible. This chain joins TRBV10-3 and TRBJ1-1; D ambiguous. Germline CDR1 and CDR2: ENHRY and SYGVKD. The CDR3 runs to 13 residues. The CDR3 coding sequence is TGTGCCGTCAGTGCTGGAGTGAACACTGAAGCTTTCTTT. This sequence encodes CAVSAGVNTEAFF.

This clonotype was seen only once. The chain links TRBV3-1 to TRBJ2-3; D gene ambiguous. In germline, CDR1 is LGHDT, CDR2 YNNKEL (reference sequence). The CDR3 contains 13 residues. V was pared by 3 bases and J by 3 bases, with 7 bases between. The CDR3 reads CASSHFTTDTQYF. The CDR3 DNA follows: TGTGCCAGCAGCCATTTCACTACAGATACGCAGTATTTT.

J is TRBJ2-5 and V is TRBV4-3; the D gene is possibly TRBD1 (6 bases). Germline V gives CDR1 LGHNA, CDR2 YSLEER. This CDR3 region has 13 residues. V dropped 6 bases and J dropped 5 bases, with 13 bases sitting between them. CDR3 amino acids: CASRTGLGETQYF. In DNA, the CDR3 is TGCGCCAGCAGGACAGGTCTCGGGGAGACCCAGTACTTC.

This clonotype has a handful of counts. The CDR3 DNA reads TGTGCCAGCACCCCCGGGAACTCCTACGAGCAGTACTTC. Its translation: CASTPGNSYEQYF. J is TRBJ2-7 and V is TRBV12-3 or TRBV12-4, with D perhaps TRBD2 (5 bases). The V end lost 7 bases, the J end lost 0 bases, and 10 bases lay between the germline ends. The CDR3 covers 13 residues.

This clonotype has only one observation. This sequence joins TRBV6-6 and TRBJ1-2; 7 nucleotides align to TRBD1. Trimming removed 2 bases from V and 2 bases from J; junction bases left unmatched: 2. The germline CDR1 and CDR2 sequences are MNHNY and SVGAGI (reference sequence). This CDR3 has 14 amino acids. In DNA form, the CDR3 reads TGTGCCAGCAGTTACAAGGGGGCGAACTATGGCTACACCTTC. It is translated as CASSYKGANYGYTF.

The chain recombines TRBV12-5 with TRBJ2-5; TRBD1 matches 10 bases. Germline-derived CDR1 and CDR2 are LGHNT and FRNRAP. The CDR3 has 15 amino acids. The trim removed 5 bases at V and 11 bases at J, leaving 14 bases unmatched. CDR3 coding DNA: TGTGCTAGTGGTATGGGACAGGGGACCTACAATGAGCAGTACTTC. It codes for CASGMGQGTYNEQYF.

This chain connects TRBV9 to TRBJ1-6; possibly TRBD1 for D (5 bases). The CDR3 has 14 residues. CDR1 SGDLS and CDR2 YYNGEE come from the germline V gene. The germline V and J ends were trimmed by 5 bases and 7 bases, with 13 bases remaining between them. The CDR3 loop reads CASRLFRENSPLHF. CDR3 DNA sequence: TGTGCCAGCAGGTTATTCAGGGAGAATTCACCCCTCCACTTT. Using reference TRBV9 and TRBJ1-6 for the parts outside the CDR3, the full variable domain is DSGVTQTPKHLITATGQRVTLRCSPRSGDLSVYWYQQSLDQGLQFLIQYYNGEERAKGNILERFSAQQFPDLHSELNLSSLELGDSALYFCASRLFRENSPLHFGNGTRLTVT.

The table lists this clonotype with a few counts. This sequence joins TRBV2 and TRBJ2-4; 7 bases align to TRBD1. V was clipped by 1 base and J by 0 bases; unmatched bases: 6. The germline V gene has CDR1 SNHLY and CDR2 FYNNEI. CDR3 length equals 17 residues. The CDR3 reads CASSEGTGDPAKNIQYF. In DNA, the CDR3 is TGTGCCAGCAGTGAAGGGACAGGTGACCCAGCCAAAAACATTCAGTACTTC.

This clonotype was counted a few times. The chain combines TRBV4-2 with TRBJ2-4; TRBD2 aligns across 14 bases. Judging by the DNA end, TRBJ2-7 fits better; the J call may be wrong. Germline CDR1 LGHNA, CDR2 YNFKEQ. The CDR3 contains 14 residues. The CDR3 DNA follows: TGTGCCAGCAGCGGGACTAGCGGGAGACACGAGCAGTACTTC. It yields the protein CASSGTSGRHEQYF.

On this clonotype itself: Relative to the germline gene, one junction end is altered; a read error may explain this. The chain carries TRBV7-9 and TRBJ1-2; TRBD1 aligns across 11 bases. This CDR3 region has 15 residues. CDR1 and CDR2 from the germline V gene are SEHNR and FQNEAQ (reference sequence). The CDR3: CAGSPRDRGAYGYTF. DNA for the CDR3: TGTGCCGGCAGCCCCCGGGACAGGGGGGCCTATGGCTACACCTTC.

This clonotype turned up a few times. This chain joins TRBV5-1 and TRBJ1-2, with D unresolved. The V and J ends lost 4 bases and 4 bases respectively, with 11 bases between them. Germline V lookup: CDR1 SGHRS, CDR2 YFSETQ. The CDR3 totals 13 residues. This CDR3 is CASSPSEGYGYTF. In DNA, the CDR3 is TGCGCCAGCAGCCCGTCCGAGGGCTATGGCTACACCTTC.

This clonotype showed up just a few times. The CDR3 DNA follows: TGTGCCAGCAGCCAAGAAACTAGCGGGCCGCCCTACGAGCAGTACTTC. This encodes CASSQETSGPPYEQYF. The genes are TRBV3-1 and TRBJ2-5; 9 bases are a match to TRBD2. The last part of the DNA fits TRBJ2-7 better; the J call may be wrong. CDR3 size: 16 residues. Germline loops: CDR1 LGHDT, CDR2 YNNKEL (reference sequence).

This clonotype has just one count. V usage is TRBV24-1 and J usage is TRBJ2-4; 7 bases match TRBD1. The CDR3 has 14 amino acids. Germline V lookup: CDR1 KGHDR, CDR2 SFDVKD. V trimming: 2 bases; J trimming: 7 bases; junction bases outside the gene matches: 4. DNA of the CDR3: TGTGCCACCAGTGATTACAGGGGATGGAACATTCAGTACTTC. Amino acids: CATSDYRGWNIQYF.

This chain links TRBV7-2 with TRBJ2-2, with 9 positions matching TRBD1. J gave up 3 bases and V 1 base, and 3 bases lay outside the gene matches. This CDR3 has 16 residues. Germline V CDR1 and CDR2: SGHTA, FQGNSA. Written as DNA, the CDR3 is TGTGCCAGCAGCTTAGACAGGGGGCTCGACACCGGGGAGCTGTTTTTT. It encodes CASSLDRGLDTGELFF.

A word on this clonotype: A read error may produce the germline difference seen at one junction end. This CDR3 reads CGVGWPNKNEQFF. CDR3 nucleotides: TGCGGCGTTGGTTGGCCTAATAAGAATGAGCAGTTCTTC. The genes are TRBV29-1 and TRBJ2-1; D remains unclear. The CDR3 sequence is 13 residues long. Germline V gene lookup returns CDR1 SQVTM and CDR2 ANQGSEA.

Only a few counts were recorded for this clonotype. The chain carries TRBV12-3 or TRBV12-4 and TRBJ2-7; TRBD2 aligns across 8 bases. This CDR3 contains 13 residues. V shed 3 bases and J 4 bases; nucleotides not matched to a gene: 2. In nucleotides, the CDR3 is TGTGCCAGCAGTTTTAAGCGGGGGTACGAGCAGTACTTC. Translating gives CASSFKRGYEQYF.